The 14 T cell receptor beta chains in this list originate from one sample, sequenced in a study of CD8 T cells in Susac syndrome. Random hexamers were used to reverse transcribe an amount of about 0.45 to 1 ug RNA. TCRdb ran MiXCR on the immunoSEQ multiplex PCR reads and lists one entry per CDR3 protein. The sample includes roughly 88,000 distinct CDR3 sequences, around 96% of them seen just once. The sample was CD8+ T cells from PBMCs. The receptors originated from a human donor with Susac syndrome.

This clonotype occurred once. CDR3 residues: CASSPANQETQYF. DNA for the CDR3: TGTGCCAGCAGCCCCGCAAACCAAGAGACCCAGTACTTC. V usage is TRBV7-9 and J usage is TRBJ2-5; D not resolved. Deletions cut 5 bases from V and 0 bases from J, with 7 bases between. Germline V gene lookup returns CDR1 SEHNR and CDR2 FQNEAQ (reference sequence). This CDR3 contains 13 residues.

This chain links TRBV27 with TRBJ1-1, with 8 bases that match TRBD1. The CDR3 length is 14 residues. Germline V CDR1 and CDR2: MNHEY, SMNVEV (reference sequence). J was trimmed by 4 bases and V by 4 bases; bases with no gene match: 5. CDR3 loop: CASSSGQGPTEAFF. In DNA form, the CDR3 reads TGTGCCAGCAGTTCCGGACAGGGCCCCACTGAAGCTTTCTTT.

The chain links TRBV20-1 to TRBJ2-3, with 9 nucleotides matching TRBD2. V dropped 5 bases and J dropped 7; count of bases not matched to a gene: 13. The length of the CDR3 is 15 residues. The germline gives CDR1 DFQATT, CDR2 SNEGSKA (reference sequence). This chain's CDR3 is CSAFPGLASRNTQYF. The CDR3, as DNA: TGCAGTGCTTTTCCGGGACTAGCAAGTAGAAATACGCAGTATTTT.

The chain uses TRBV9 and TRBJ2-1; 8 positions match TRBD1. Trimming cost V 3 bases and J 10 bases; bases outside gene matches: 3. CDR1 is SGDLS, CDR2 YYNGEE, per germline. CDR3 size: 12 residues. The CDR3 DNA reads as TGTGCCAGCAGCGGCAGGGGGCTAGAGCAGTTCTTC. This sequence encodes CASSGRGLEQFF.

The rearrangement uses TRBV7-2 and TRBJ2-3; 7 nucleotides agree with TRBD2. V was clipped by 5 bases and J by 0 bases; unmatched bases: 11. Per the germline V gene, CDR1 is SGHTA and CDR2 is FQGNSA. The CDR3 totals 17 residues. Here the CDR3 DNA reads TGTGCCAGCAGCCGGGGGTGGGGAGGGATTAGCACAGATACGCAGTATTTT. Its translation: CASSRGWGGISTDTQYF. Full variable domain (outside the CDR3, taken from reference TRBV7-2 and TRBJ2-3): GAGVSQSPSNKVTEKGKDVELRCDPISGHTALYWYRQSLGQGLEFLIYFQGNSAPDKSGLPSDRFSAERTGGSVSTLTIQRTQQEDSAVYLCASSRGWGGISTDTQYFGPGTRLTVL.

The CDR3 sequence: CASSIATVYEQYF. DNA for the CDR3: TGTGCCAGTAGTATAGCGACGGTCTACGAGCAGTACTTC. The chain links TRBV19 to TRBJ2-7; D not resolved. Trimming stripped 1 base from V and 3 bases from J, with 7 bases between. Germline V gene lookup returns CDR1 LNHDA and CDR2 SQIVND (reference sequence). The CDR3 loop spans 13 amino acids.

This rearrangement joins TRBV27 to TRBJ2-4; D perhaps matches TRBD1 (6 bases). V was pared by 5 bases and J by 6 bases, with 11 bases between. The germline CDR1 and CDR2 sequences are MNHEY and SMNVEV (reference sequence). The CDR3 length is 13 residues. CDR3 DNA: TGTGCCAGCAGTGTAGGGGGTGGAAACATTCAGTACTTC. Translated, it gives CASSVGGGNIQYF.

V usage is TRBV20-1 and J usage is TRBJ2-7; TRBD1 is a possible D gene (6 bases). CDR3 size: 13 residues. V was shortened by 4 bases and J by 0 bases, with 10 bases between the two germline ends. The germline CDR1 and CDR2 sequences are DFQATT and SNEGSKA (reference sequence). The CDR3 reads CSATGQSSYEQYV. The CDR3 DNA sequence: TGCAGTGCTACTGGACAGAGCTCCTACGAGCAGTACGTC.

The CDR3 reads CASSVAGTPRGNEQFF. CDR3 nucleotide sequence: TGTGCCAGCAGCGTAGCAGGGACGCCCCGGGGTAATGAGCAGTTCTTC. V and J are TRBV9 and TRBJ2-1, with D perhaps given as TRBD1 or TRBD2 (5 bases each). This CDR3 has 16 amino acids. Germline values: CDR1 SGDLS, CDR2 YYNGEE. V was cut by 0 bases and J by 7 bases, with 17 bases left in between.

There are a few counts of this clonotype. This chain links TRBV30 with TRBJ1-4; D uncertain. V shed 2 bases and J shed 4 bases, with 8 bases lying between them. The CDR3 length is 13 residues. The germline V gene encodes CDR1 GTSNPN and CDR2 SVGIG (reference sequence). CDR3 residues: CAWSWPVNEKLFF. The CDR3, as DNA: TGTGCCTGGAGTTGGCCCGTTAATGAAAAACTGTTTTTT.

This chain links TRBV20-1 with TRBJ2-3, with 8 bases identical to TRBD1. From germline, CDR1 is DFQATT and CDR2 SNEGSKA (reference sequence). V was pared by 5 bases and J by 2 bases, with 9 bases of the junction left unmatched. This CDR3 has 15 residues. The CDR3 protein is CSAHSGQGVTDTQYF. The CDR3 nucleotides are TGCAGTGCTCACTCCGGACAGGGTGTCACAGATACGCAGTATTTT.

This chain connects TRBV3-1 to TRBJ1-1; no clear D. Germline V gives CDR1 LGHDT, CDR2 YNNKEL (reference sequence). Trimming took off 1 base at V and 0 bases at J, with 9 bases between the two ends. This CDR3 region has 15 residues. The DNA of the CDR3 is TGTGCCAGCAGCCAAGCCGGCGGCCTGAACACTGAAGCTTTCTTT. Translated: CASSQAGGLNTEAFF.

This chain joins TRBV14 and TRBJ2-3; D possibly corresponds to TRBD2 (6 bases). V lost 1 base and J lost 1, with 12 bases in between. CDR1 is SGHDN, CDR2 FVKESK, per germline. This CDR3 has 16 amino acids. The CDR3 DNA is TGTGCCAGCAGCCAAGTGGGACTTTCCCGCACAGATACGCAGTATTTT. Its protein product is CASSQVGLSRTDTQYF. Drawing the rest from reference TRBV14 and TRBJ2-3, the complete variable domain is EAGVTQFPSHSVIEKGQTVTLRCDPISGHDNLYWYRRVMGKEIKFLLHFVKESKQDESGMPNNRFLAERTGGTYSTLKVQPAELEDSGVYFCASSQVGLSRTDTQYFGPGTRLTVL.

The V and J genes are TRBV9 and TRBJ2-1, with D possibly TRBD2 on 7 matching bases. V was pared by 0 bases and J by 7 bases, with 11 bases between. The CDR3 loop spans 14 amino acids. Germline CDR1 and CDR2: SGDLS and YYNGEE. CDR3 sequence reads: CASSVEGGANEQFF. The CDR3 DNA reads TGTGCCAGCAGCGTAGAGGGGGGGGCAAATGAGCAGTTCTTC.